These T cell receptor beta chains were read from a single sample in a study of T cells after yellow fever vaccination. TCRdb reprocessed the 5' RACE reads with MiXCR, giving one entry per CDR3 protein. The sample consists of 400,000 to 650,000 distinct CDR3 sequences, around a fifth of them appearing once. The source was PBMCs, collected 21 days after the first yellow fever vaccination. These receptors all come from a man between 18 and 29 years old who received the YFV17D yellow fever vaccine. CDR3s include the opening cysteine and the closing phenylalanine or tryptophan. D genes are given only for firm matches. Expanded clones are given a class, and other clones once, few, many or no size at all.

V gene: TRBV14; D gene: TRBD2; J gene: TRBJ2-3; clone size: .; CDR3 DNA: TGTGCCAGCAGCCCTCTCATAGCGGGGGACGGCACAGATACGCAGTATTTT; CDR3 protein: CASSPLIAGDGTDTQYF
V gene: TRBV2; D gene: .; J gene: TRBJ2-1; clone size: .; CDR3 DNA: TGTGCCAGCAGCCCCTTTTGGTCAGGGGGGGATGAGCAGTTCTTC; CDR3 protein: CASSPFWSGGDEQFF
V gene: TRBV29-1; D gene: .; J gene: TRBJ2-3; clone size: few; CDR3 DNA: TGCAGCGTTTTCGGGGAGGACACAGATACGCAGTATTTT; CDR3 protein: CSVFGEDTDTQYF
V gene: TRBV4-1; D gene: TRBD2; J gene: TRBJ2-1; clone size: many; CDR3 DNA: TGCGCCAGCAGCCGAGGGGGACTAGCGGCCCTAGGTAATGAGCAGTTCTTC; CDR3 protein: CASSRGGLAALGNEQFF
V gene: TRBV10-3; D gene: .; J gene: TRBJ1-2; clone size: few; CDR3 DNA: TGTGCCATTGGGATACGGGTCCTATCCAATGGTGGCTACACCTTC; CDR3 protein: CAIGIRVLSNGGYTF
V gene: TRBV2; D gene: .; J gene: TRBJ1-5; clone size: .; CDR3 DNA: TGTGCCAGCAGTGAACTAGGGCAGGCAGCGAATCAGCCCCAGCATTTT; CDR3 protein: CASSELGQAANQPQHF
V gene: TRBV6-2/TRBV6-3; D gene: .; J gene: TRBJ2-1; clone size: few; CDR3 DNA: TGTGCCAGCAGTTACTCGATCTATGAGCAGTTCTTC; CDR3 protein: CASSYSIYEQFF
V gene: TRBV20-1; D gene: .; J gene: TRBJ2-4; clone size: .; CDR3 DNA: TGCAGTGCTAGTCTTCAGGGTAAAAACATTCAGTACTTC; CDR3 protein: CSASLQGKNIQYF
V gene: TRBV12-3/TRBV12-4; D gene: .; J gene: TRBJ1-1; clone size: many; CDR3 DNA: TGTGCCAGCAGCTTGGCGAACACTGAAGCTTTCTTT; CDR3 protein: CASSLANTEAFF
V gene: TRBV6-5; D gene: .; J gene: TRBJ1-3; clone size: .; CDR3 DNA: TGTGCCAGCAGTTACGGGGGTCAAAACACCATATATTTT; CDR3 protein: CASSYGGQNTIYF
V gene: TRBV15; D gene: .; J gene: TRBJ1-2; clone size: many; CDR3 DNA: TGTGCCACGACCGGGGACCTCACAGGGTGGTATGGCTACACCTTC; CDR3 protein: CATTGDLTGWYGYTF
V gene: TRBV7-9; D gene: .; J gene: TRBJ1-3; clone size: few; CDR3 DNA: TGTGCCAGCAGAGAGCACTCTGGAAACACCATATATTTT; CDR3 protein: CASREHSGNTIYF
V gene: TRBV9; D gene: .; J gene: TRBJ2-1; clone size: few; CDR3 DNA: TGTGCCAGCAGCGTAGTTGGGGACTCCTACAATGAGCAGTTCTTC; CDR3 protein: CASSVVGDSYNEQFF
V gene: TRBV7-9; D gene: .; J gene: TRBJ1-4; clone size: once; CDR3 DNA: TGTGCCAGCAGCATACTACAGGGCATACTGTTTTTT; CDR3 protein: CASSILQGILFF
V gene: TRBV2; D gene: .; J gene: TRBJ2-3; clone size: .; CDR3 DNA: TGTGCCAGGTCAGAGGGGTCCAGAGATACGCAGTATTTT; CDR3 protein: CARSEGSRDTQYF
V gene: TRBV29-1; D gene: TRBD2; J gene: TRBJ2-1; clone size: few; CDR3 DNA: TGCAGCGTTGAAAGACTAGCGGGCCACAATGAGCAGTTCTTC; CDR3 protein: CSVERLAGHNEQFF
V gene: TRBV12-3/TRBV12-4; D gene: TRBD1; J gene: TRBJ1-2; clone size: .; CDR3 DNA: TGTGCCAGCAGTTCCCCGGACAGGTTAGGTGGCTACACCTTC; CDR3 protein: CASSSPDRLGGYTF
V gene: TRBV4-1; D gene: .; J gene: TRBJ1-2; clone size: few; CDR3 DNA: TGCGCCAGCAGCCAAGAAGTTGGTTATGGCTACACCTTC; CDR3 protein: CASSQEVGYGYTF
V gene: TRBV5-1; D gene: TRBD1; J gene: TRBJ1-1; clone size: .; CDR3 DNA: TGCGCCAGCAGCAGGGACAGTCATGGGACTGAAGCTTTCTTT; CDR3 protein: CASSRDSHGTEAFF
V gene: TRBV28; D gene: .; J gene: TRBJ1-6; clone size: .; CDR3 DNA: TGTGCCAGCGGACCCCACACTGGCGGCAGGATTGATTCACCCCTCCACTTT; CDR3 protein: CASGPHTGGRIDSPLHF
V gene: TRBV15; D gene: .; J gene: TRBJ1-2; clone size: .; CDR3 DNA: TGTGCCACCAGCAGAGAGGGTTTAGTCTATGGCTACACCTTC; CDR3 protein: CATSREGLVYGYTF